This TCR beta chain is from a study of Graves' ophthalmopathy and Graves' hyperthyroidism. The study, taken as a whole, reports: Discriminating ophthalmopathy from stable hyperthyroidism, a 13-signature model attained a sensitivity of about 85% and a specificity of around 83%.

RNA served as the template for amplifying TCR beta CDR3 regions. An opening RT-PCR round employed HTBI primers and preceded a second-round multiplex PCR. TCRdb re-derived calls from the multiplex PCR reads in MiXCR, one entry per CDR3 protein. The sample lists some 350,000 distinct CDR3 sequences, about a sixth occurring once. This clonotype was counted many times. No antigen is known for it. Hyperthyroidism is called stable when no ophthalmopathy develops within 18 months of follow-up. This CDR3 contains 13 residues. Trimming at V came to 7 bases and at J to 10 bases, leaving 12 bases not matched to a gene.

Source material: peripheral blood. This clonotype was obtained from an adult woman with stable Graves' hyperthyroidism. V gene TRBV12-3 or TRBV12-4 combines with J gene TRBJ1-1, with 7 bases identical to TRBD1. CDR3 sequence: CASTDRARSGAFF. In nucleotides, the CDR3 is TGTGCCAGCACCGACAGGGCCCGATCGGGAGCTTTCTTT.